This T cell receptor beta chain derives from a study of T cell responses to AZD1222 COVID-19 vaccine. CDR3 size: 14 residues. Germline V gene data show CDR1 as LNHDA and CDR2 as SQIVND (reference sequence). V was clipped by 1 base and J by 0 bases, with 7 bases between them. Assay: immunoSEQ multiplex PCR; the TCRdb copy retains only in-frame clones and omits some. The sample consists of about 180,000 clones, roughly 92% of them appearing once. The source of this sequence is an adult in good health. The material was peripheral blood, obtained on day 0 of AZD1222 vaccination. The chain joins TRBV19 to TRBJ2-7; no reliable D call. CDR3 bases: TGTGCCAGTAGTATAGGGCCCCACTCCTACGAGCAGTACTTC. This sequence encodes CASSIGPHSYEQYF.